This TCR beta chain came from a study of cytomegalovirus exposure and HLA in healthy donors. CDR3 length: 14 amino acids. Germline CDR1 and CDR2: SGDLS and YYNGEE. The J segment lost 3 bases and the V segment lost 0 bases, leaving 2 bases of the junction unmatched. Vbeta (60) and Jbeta (13) primers were used in the PCR. Sequencing used immunoSEQ multiplex PCR; TCRdb keeps in-frame clones, though not all of them. The sample has under 300,000 clones, 70% to 90% seen once. This chain joins TRBV9 and TRBJ2-5; the match to TRBD2 covers 7 bases. The source material was PBMCs. This receptor was identified in a man between 40 and 49 years old in good health and CMV-seropositive. The DNA for the CDR3 is TGTGCCAGCAGCGTAGGGCTAGCGGAAGAGACCCAGTACTTC. Amino acid sequence: CASSVGLAEETQYF. The variable domain in full, with the rest retrieved from reference TRBV9 and TRBJ2-5, is DSGVTQTPKHLITATGQRVTLRCSPRSGDLSVYWYQQSLDQGLQFLIQYYNGEERAKGNILERFSAQQFPDLHSELNLSSLELGDSALYFCASSVGLAEETQYFGPGTRLLVL.